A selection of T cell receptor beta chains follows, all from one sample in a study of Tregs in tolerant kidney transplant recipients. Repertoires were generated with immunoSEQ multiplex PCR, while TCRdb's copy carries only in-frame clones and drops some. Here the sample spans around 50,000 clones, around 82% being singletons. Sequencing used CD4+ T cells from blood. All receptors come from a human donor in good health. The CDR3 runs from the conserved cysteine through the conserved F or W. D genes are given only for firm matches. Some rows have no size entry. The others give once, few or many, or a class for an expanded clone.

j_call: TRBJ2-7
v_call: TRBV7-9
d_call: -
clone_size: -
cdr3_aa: CASSPPGSYEQYF
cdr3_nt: TGTGCCAGCAGCCCCCCCGGCTCCTACGAGCAGTACTTC

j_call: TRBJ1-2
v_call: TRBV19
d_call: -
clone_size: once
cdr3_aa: CASLGVQGRANYGYTF
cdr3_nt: TGTGCCAGCCTCGGGGTACAGGGCCGAGCTAACTATGGCTACACCTTC

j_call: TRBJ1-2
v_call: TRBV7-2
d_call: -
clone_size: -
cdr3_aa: CASRREGLGYGYTF
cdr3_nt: TGTGCCAGCAGGAGAGAGGGGCTGGGCTATGGCTACACCTTC

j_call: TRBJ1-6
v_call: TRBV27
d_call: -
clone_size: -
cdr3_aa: CAAGFRSPLHF
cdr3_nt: TGTGCCGCAGGGTTTCGTTCACCCCTCCACTTT

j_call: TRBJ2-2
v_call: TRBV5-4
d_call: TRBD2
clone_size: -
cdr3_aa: CASSSLAGAVTGELFF
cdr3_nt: TGTGCCAGCAGCTCCCTAGCGGGGGCCGTCACCGGGGAGCTGTTTTTT

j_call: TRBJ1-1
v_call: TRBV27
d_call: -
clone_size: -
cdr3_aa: CASSLFTNTEAFF
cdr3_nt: TGTGCCAGCAGTTTATTTACGAACACTGAAGCTTTCTTT

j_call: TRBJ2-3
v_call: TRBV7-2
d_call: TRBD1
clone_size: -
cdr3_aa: CASRTGGTDTQYF
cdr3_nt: TGTGCCAGCAGGACAGGGGGCACAGATACGCAGTATTTT

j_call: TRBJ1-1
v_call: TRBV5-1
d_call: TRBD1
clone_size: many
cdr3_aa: CASSRGQGARTEAFF
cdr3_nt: TGCGCCAGCAGCAGAGGACAGGGGGCGAGGACTGAAGCTTTCTTT

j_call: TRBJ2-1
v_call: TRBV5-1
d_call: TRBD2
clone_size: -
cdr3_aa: CASSLGTRSVEQFF
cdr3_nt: TGCGCCAGCAGCTTGGGGACTAGGTCCGTTGAGCAGTTCTTC

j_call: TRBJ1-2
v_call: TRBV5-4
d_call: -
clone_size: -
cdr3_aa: CASSLPGYSYTF
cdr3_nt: TGTGCCAGCAGCTTGCCCGGGTACAGCTACACCTTC

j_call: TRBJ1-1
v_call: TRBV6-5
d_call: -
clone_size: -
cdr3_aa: CASSYRGQNTEAFF
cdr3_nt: TGTGCCAGCAGTTACCGGGGACAGAACACTGAAGCTTTCTTT

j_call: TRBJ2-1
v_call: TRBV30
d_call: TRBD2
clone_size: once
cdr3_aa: CAWSDGTSNEQFF
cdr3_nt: TGTGCCTGGAGTGATGGGACTAGCAATGAGCAGTTCTTC

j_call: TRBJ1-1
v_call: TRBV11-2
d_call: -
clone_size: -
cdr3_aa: CASRRQGEGANTEAFF
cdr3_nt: TGTGCCAGCAGAAGACAAGGGGAGGGCGCGAACACTGAAGCTTTCTTT

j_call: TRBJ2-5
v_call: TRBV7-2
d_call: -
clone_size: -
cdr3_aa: CASSLVSETQYF
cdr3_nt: TGTGCCAGCAGCTTAGTGAGTGAGACCCAGTACTTC

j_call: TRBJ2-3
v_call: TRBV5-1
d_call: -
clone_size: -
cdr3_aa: CASSTGGTDTQYF
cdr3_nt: TGCGCCAGCAGCACGGGGGGCACAGATACGCAGTATTTT

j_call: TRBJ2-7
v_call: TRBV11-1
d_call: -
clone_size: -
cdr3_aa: CASSLSPYEQYF
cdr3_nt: TGTGCCAGCAGCCTAAGTCCCTACGAGCAGTACTTC

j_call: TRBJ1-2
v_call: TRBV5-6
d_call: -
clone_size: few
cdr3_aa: CASSLSSRGYGYTF
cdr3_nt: TGTGCCAGCAGCTTATCTAGCAGGGGCTATGGCTACACCTTC

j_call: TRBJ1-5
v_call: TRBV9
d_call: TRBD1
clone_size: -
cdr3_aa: CASSAGTGAYQPQHF
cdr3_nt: TGTGCCAGCAGCGCCGGGACAGGGGCCTATCAGCCCCAGCATTTT

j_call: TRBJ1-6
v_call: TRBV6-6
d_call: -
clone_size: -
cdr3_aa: CASRRLGAGSSPLHF
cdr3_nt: TGTGCCAGCAGACGATTGGGGGCAGGGAGTTCACCCCTCCACTTT

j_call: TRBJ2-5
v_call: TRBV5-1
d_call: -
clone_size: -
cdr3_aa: CASRSGVQETQYF
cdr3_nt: TGCGCCAGCAGATCGGGGGTCCAAGAGACCCAGTACTTC

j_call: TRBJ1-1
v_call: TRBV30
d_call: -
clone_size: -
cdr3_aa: CAWIPRPRIEAFF
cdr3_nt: TGTGCCTGGATCCCCCGTCCCCGGATCGAAGCTTTCTTT

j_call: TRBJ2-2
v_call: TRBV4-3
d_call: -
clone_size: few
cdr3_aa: CASSQLEGLSTGGELFF
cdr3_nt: TGCGCCAGCAGCCAACTGGAGGGACTCTCGACCGGAGGGGAGCTGTTTTTT

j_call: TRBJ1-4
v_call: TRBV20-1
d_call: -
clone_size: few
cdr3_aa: CSAMGGEKLFF
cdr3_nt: TGCAGTGCTATGGGCGGCGAAAAACTGTTTTTT

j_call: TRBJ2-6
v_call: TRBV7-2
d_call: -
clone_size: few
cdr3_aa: CASSPGYGANVLTF
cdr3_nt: TGTGCCAGCAGCCCAGGTTATGGGGCCAACGTCCTGACTTTC

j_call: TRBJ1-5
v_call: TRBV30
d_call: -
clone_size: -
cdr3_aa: CAWSSSGNSRNQPQHF
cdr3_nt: TGTGCCTGGAGTTCATCAGGGAACTCGCGCAATCAGCCCCAGCATTTT

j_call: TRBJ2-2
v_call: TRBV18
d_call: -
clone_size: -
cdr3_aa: CASSPPGTTGELFF
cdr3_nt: TGTGCCAGCTCACCACCAGGGACCACCGGGGAGCTGTTTTTT

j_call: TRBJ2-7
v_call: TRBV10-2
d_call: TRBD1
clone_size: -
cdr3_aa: CASSSGTGGPYEQYF
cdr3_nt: TGCGCCAGCAGCAGCGGGACAGGGGGACCCTACGAGCAGTACTTC

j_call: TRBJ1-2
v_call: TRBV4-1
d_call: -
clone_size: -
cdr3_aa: CASSQDHKTRGYTF
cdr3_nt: TGCGCCAGCAGCCAAGATCACAAAACAAGGGGCTACACCTTC

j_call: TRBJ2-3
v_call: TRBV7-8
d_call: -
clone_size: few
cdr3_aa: CASSLTGTDTQYF
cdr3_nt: TGTGCCAGCAGCTTAACAGGCACAGATACGCAGTATTTT

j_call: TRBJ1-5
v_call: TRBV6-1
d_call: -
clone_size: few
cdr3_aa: CASSEFWDQPQHF
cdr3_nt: TGTGCCAGCAGTGAATTCTGGGATCAGCCCCAGCATTTT

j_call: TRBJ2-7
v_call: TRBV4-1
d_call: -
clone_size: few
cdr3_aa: CASSGPYEQYF
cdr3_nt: TGCGCCAGCTCCGGACCCTACGAGCAGTACTTC

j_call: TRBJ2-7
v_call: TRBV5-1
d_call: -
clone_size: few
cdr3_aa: CASSLPSDEQYF
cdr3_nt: TGCGCCAGCAGCTTGCCCTCCGACGAGCAGTACTTC

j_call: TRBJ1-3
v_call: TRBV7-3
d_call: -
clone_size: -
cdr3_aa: CASSTPAGNTIYF
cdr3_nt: TGTGCCAGCAGCACCCCCGCTGGAAACACCATATATTTT

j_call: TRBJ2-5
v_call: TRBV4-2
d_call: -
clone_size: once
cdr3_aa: CASRSGNSRETQYF
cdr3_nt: TGTGCCAGCAGAAGTGGAAACTCTCGAGAGACCCAGTACTTC

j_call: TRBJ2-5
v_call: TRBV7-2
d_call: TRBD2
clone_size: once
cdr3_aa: CASSSRLAGGRETQYF
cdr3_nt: TGTGCCAGCAGCTCCCGACTAGCGGGGGGGCGGGAGACCCAGTACTTC

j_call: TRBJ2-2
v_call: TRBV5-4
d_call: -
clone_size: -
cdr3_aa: CASSPGVPSNTGELFF
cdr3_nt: TGTGCCAGCAGCCCCGGGGTACCGTCGAACACCGGGGAGCTGTTTTTT

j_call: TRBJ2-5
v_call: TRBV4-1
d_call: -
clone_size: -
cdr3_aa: CASSQEGQIPLGTQYF
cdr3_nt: TGCGCCAGCAGCCAAGAAGGGCAGATACCATTGGGGACCCAGTACTTC

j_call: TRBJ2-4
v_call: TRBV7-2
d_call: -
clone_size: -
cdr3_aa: CASSLGRGRAGAKNIQYF
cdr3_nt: TGTGCCAGCAGCTTAGGCCGAGGAAGGGCGGGAGCCAAAAACATTCAGTACTTC